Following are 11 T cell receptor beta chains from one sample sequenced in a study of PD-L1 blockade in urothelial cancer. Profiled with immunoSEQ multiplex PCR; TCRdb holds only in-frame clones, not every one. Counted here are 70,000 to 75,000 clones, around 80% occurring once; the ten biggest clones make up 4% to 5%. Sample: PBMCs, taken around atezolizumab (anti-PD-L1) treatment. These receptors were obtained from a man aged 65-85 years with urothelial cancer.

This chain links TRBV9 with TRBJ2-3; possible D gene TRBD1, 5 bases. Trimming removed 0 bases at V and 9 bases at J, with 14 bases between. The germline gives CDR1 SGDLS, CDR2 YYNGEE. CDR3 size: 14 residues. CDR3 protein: CASSVVQGSGTQYF. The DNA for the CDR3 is TGTGCCAGCAGCGTAGTGCAGGGATCAGGAACGCAGTATTTT.

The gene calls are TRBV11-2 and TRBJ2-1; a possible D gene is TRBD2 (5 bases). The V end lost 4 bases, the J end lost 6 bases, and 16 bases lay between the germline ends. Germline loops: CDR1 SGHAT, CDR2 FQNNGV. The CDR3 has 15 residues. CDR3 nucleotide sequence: TGTGCCAGCAGCTCCGTAGGCGGGTCTAGCAATGAGCAGTTCTTC. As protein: CASSSVGGSSNEQFF.

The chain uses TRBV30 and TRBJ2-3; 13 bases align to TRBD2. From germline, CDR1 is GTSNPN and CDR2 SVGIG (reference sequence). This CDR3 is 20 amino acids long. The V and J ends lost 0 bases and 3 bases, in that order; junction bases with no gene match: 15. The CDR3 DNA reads TGTGCCTGGAGTGTATCTACTAGCGGGAGGGCCCGGCGGAGAACAGATACGCAGTATTTT. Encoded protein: CAWSVSTSGRARRRTDTQYF.

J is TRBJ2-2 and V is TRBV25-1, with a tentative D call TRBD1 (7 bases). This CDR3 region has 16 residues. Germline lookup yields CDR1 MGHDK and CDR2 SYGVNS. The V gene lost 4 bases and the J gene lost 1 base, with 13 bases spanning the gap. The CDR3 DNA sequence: TGTGCCAGCAGTGGAGGGGGGACAGTGAACACCGGGGAGCTGTTTTTT. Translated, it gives CASSGGGTVNTGELFF.

The CDR3 here is CASGPAITGPGNTIYF. For the CDR3, the DNA is TGTGCTAGTGGTCCCGCCATTACAGGTCCCGGAAACACCATATATTTT. The V call is TRBV12-5, the J call TRBJ1-3, with D perhaps TRBD1 (5 bases). The germline CDR1 and CDR2 sequences are LGHNT and FRNRAP. This CDR3 region has 16 residues. V lost 5 bases and J lost 4, with 18 bases in between. Filled out from reference TRBV12-5 and TRBJ1-3, the complete variable domain reads DARVTQTPRHKVTEMGQEVTMRCQPILGHNTVFWYRQTMMQGLELLAYFRNRAPLDDSGMPKDRFSAEMPDATLATLKIQPSEPRDSAVYFCASGPAITGPGNTIYFGEGSWLTVV.

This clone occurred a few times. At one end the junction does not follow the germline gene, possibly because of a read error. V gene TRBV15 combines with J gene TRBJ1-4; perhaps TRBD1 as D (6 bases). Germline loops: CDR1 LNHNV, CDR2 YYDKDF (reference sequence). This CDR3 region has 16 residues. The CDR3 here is CATSRVGAGTDEELFF. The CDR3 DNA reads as TGTGCCACCAGCAGAGTGGGGGCTGGGACGGATGAAGAACTGTTTTTT.

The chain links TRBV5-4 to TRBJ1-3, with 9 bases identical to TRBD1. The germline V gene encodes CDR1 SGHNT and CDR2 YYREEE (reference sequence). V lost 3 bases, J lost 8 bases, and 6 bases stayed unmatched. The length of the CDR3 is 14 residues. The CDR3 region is CASSSGTGSYTIYF. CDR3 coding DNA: TGTGCCAGCAGCTCCGGGACAGGGAGTTACACCATATATTTT. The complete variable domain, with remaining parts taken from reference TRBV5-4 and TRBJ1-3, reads ETGVTQSPTHLIKTRGQQVTLRCSSQSGHNTVSWYQQALGQGPQFIFQYYREEENGRGNFPPRFSGLQFPNYSSELNVNALELDDSALYLCASSSGTGSYTIYFGEGSWLTVV.

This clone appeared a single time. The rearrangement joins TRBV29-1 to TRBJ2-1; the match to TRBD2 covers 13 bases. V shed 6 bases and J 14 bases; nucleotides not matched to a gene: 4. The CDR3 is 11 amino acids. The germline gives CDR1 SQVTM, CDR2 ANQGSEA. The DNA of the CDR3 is TGCAGCGTAACTAGCGGGAGGGCAAAGTTCTTC. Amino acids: CSVTSGRAKFF.

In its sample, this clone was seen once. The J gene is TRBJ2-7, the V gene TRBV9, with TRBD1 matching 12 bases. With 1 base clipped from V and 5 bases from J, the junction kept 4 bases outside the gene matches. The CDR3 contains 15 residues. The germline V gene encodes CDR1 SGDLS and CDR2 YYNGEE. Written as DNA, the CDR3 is TGTGCCAGCAGCGTAAAGGGACAGGGGGCCAACGAGCAGTACTTC. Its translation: CASSVKGQGANEQYF. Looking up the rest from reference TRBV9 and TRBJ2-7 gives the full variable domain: DSGVTQTPKHLITATGQRVTLRCSPRSGDLSVYWYQQSLDQGLQFLIQYYNGEERAKGNILERFSAQQFPDLHSELNLSSLELGDSALYFCASSVKGQGANEQYFGPGTRLTVT.

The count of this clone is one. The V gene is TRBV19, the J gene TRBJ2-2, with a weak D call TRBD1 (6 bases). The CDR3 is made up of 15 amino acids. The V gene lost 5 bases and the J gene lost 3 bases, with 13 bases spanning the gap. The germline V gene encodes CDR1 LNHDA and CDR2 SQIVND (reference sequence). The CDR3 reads CASSRLRGYTGELFF. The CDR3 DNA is TGTGCCAGTAGTCGCCTAAGGGGGTACACCGGGGAGCTGTTTTTT.

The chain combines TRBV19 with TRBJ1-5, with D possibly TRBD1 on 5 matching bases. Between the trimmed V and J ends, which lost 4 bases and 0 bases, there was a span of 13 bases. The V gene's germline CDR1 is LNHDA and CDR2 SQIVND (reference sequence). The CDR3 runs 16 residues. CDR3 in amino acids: CASSRRVTDSNQPQHF. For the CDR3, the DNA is TGTGCCAGTAGTAGAAGGGTGACAGATAGCAATCAGCCCCAGCATTTT.